The next 21 T cell receptor beta chains were all read from a single sample in a study of T cell responses to AZD1222 COVID-19 vaccine. Clones were sequenced by immunoSEQ multiplex PCR, and TCRdb holds only the in-frame ones, with some missing. The sample records about 100,000 clones, around 84% being singletons. The source material was peripheral blood, sampled on day 0 of AZD1222 vaccination. The receptors come from an adult in good health.

J is TRBJ2-1 and V is TRBV7-2; 7 bases match TRBD1. Per germline, CDR1 SGHTA and CDR2 FQGNSA. The CDR3 totals 16 residues. The V segment lost 5 bases and the J segment 0 bases; nucleotides outside the gene matches: 7. The CDR3 reads CASSRGQSSSYNEQFF. The CDR3 DNA is TGTGCCAGCAGCCGGGGACAGTCAAGCTCCTACAATGAGCAGTTCTTC.

The chain couples TRBV27 to TRBJ1-1, with D uncertain. The V end lost 3 bases, the J end lost 4 bases, and 9 bases lay between the germline ends. CDR3 length: 13 residues. Germline V gene lookup returns CDR1 MNHEY and CDR2 SMNVEV (reference sequence). This chain's CDR3 is CASSFGRTTEAFF. For the CDR3, the DNA is TGTGCCAGCAGTTTCGGGCGGACCACTGAAGCTTTCTTT.

This chain uses TRBV7-9 with TRBJ1-2; possibly TRBD1 for D (5 bases). The V gene's germline CDR1 is SEHNR and CDR2 FQNEAQ (reference sequence). Trimming cost V 3 bases and J 6 bases, with 20 bases left between them. The CDR3 is made up of 16 amino acids. In DNA form, the CDR3 reads TGTGCCAGCAGCTTTAGTAGGGGATCGGGACTAAATGGCTACACCTTC. Residues: CASSFSRGSGLNGYTF.

CDR3 DNA: TGTGCCAGCAGGCCAGGGTTTGGGGGTGAAAAACTGTTTTTT. Translated: CASRPGFGGEKLFF. The V and J genes are TRBV7-9 and TRBJ1-4; a possible D gene is TRBD1 (5 bases). The CDR3 consists of 14 residues. Germline-derived CDR1 and CDR2 are SEHNR and FQNEAQ (reference sequence). V was pared by 6 bases and J by 7 bases, with 15 bases between.

The chain has TRBV28 and TRBJ1-1; perhaps TRBD1 as D (6 bases). Germline V gene lookup returns CDR1 MDHEN and CDR2 SYDVKM. Trimming removed 1 base from V and 11 bases from J, with 11 bases in between. CDR3 length: 12 amino acids. CDR3 in amino acids: CASSLSGQGAFF. Here the CDR3 DNA reads TGTGCCAGCAGTTTATCAGGGCAGGGGGCTTTCTTT.

The chain employs TRBV5-1 and TRBJ2-1; D possibly corresponds to TRBD1 (6 bases). Per germline, CDR1 SGHRS and CDR2 YFSETQ. The CDR3 length is 15 residues. Trimming left V 0 bases short and J 5 bases short, with 12 bases between. The DNA of the CDR3 is TGCGCCAGCAGCTTGGGGGGGCCCGGAAACAATGAGCAGTTCTTC. Its translation is CASSLGGPGNNEQFF.

V is TRBV12-5 and J is TRBJ2-1; a possible D gene is TRBD1 (6 bases). Germline CDR1 is LGHNT and CDR2 is FRNRAP. The germline V and J ends were trimmed by 6 bases and 5 bases, with 11 bases remaining between them. CDR3 length: 13 amino acids. DNA for the CDR3: TGTGCTAGTGGACAGGGTTCGGACAATGAGCAGTTCTTC. Translating gives CASGQGSDNEQFF.

The chain recombines TRBV9 with TRBJ1-2; 8 bases are shared with TRBD1. Germline V gives CDR1 SGDLS, CDR2 YYNGEE. V shed 0 bases and J 3 bases; nucleotides not matched to a gene: 7. The CDR3 sequence is 16 residues long. CDR3 in amino acids: CASSVGGTGGYYGYTF. CDR3 DNA: TGTGCCAGCAGCGTAGGGGGGACAGGAGGCTACTATGGCTACACCTTC.

The chain links TRBV5-1 to TRBJ1-4; tentatively, D is TRBD1 (5 bases). The germline gives CDR1 SGHRS, CDR2 YFSETQ. The CDR3 contains 15 residues. The V end was cut by 4 bases, the J end by 6 bases, with 16 bases between. CDR3 amino acids: CASSQNGREDEKLFF. The DNA for the CDR3 is TGCGCCAGCAGCCAAAATGGCAGGGAGGATGAAAAACTGTTTTTT.

The chain uses TRBV27 and TRBJ1-6; D perhaps matches TRBD1 (6 bases). This CDR3 contains 15 residues. Trimming shortened V by 5 bases and J by 9 bases, and 17 bases separated the two germline ends. Germline-derived CDR1 and CDR2 are MNHEY and SMNVEV (reference sequence). The CDR3 here is CASSRQTGPSSPLHF. DNA of the CDR3: TGTGCCAGCAGTAGACAAACAGGGCCCTCTTCACCCCTCCACTTT.

The V call is TRBV6-5, the J call TRBJ2-7, with a weak D call TRBD2 (5 bases). The CDR3 runs 13 residues. Germline V gives CDR1 MNHEY, CDR2 SVGAGI. V was clipped by 5 bases and J by 4 bases, with 12 bases between them. CDR3 DNA sequence: TGTGCCAGCAGTCCATCTTCGGGGTACGAGCAGTACTTC. This encodes CASSPSSGYEQYF.

This chain links TRBV2 with TRBJ1-1, with 7 bases matching TRBD1. Losses at the gene ends were 1 base for V and 3 bases for J; bases not matched to a gene: 2. Germline assignment: CDR1 SNHLY and CDR2 FYNNEI. This CDR3 contains 14 residues. The CDR3, as DNA: TGTGCCAGCAGTGAAGGACAGGGCGACACTGAAGCTTTCTTT. Amino acids: CASSEGQGDTEAFF.

CDR3 residues: CASSLWLSSGNTIYF. CDR3 nucleotide sequence: TGTGCCAGCAGCTTGTGGTTGAGCTCTGGAAACACCATATATTTT. The chain carries TRBV7-2 and TRBJ1-3; D remains ambiguous. V was trimmed by 3 bases and J by 0 bases, leaving 9 bases between them. This CDR3 is 15 amino acids long. Germline V gene data show CDR1 as SGHTA and CDR2 as FQGNSA.

The chain couples TRBV7-3 to TRBJ2-1; TRBD2 aligns across 11 bases. CDR1 and CDR2 (germline): SGHTA, FQGTGA. J lost 10 bases, V lost 2 bases, and 7 bases had no gene match. The CDR3 sequence is 15 residues long. DNA for the CDR3: TGTGCCAGCAGCTTAGGGCTAGCGGGGGGACGGGAGCAGTTCTTC. Its protein product is CASSLGLAGGREQFF.

The J gene is TRBJ2-5, the V gene TRBV2; 11 nucleotides agree with TRBD2. The CDR3 totals 15 residues. V shed 3 bases and J 4 bases; nucleotides not matched to a gene: 4. CDR1 and CDR2 (germline): SNHLY, FYNNEI. CDR3 protein: CASSEASGGLETQYF. CDR3 DNA: TGTGCCAGCAGTGAGGCTAGCGGGGGGCTAGAGACCCAGTACTTC.

The rearrangement uses TRBV6-1 and TRBJ2-1, with 8 bases lining up with TRBD2. This CDR3 has 13 amino acids. J gave up 9 bases and V 6 bases, and 7 bases lay outside the gene matches. The germline CDR1 and CDR2 sequences are MNHNS and SASEGT. This CDR3 reads CASSPGRVGEQFF. In DNA, the CDR3 is TGTGCCAGCAGCCCCGGGAGGGTCGGTGAGCAGTTCTTC.

The V gene is TRBV29-1, the J gene TRBJ1-1, with D possibly being TRBD1 (6 bases). V was trimmed by 5 bases and J by 1 base, leaving 14 bases between them. The CDR3 runs 14 residues. CDR1 is SQVTM and CDR2 is ANQGSEA in the germline V gene. The CDR3 sequence: CSVYRDTKNTEAFF. The DNA of the CDR3 is TGCAGCGTTTATCGGGACACTAAGAACACTGAAGCTTTCTTT.

This clone was seen a single time. V usage is TRBV25-1 and J usage is TRBJ2-7; no clear D gene. Germline V lookup: CDR1 MGHDK, CDR2 SYGVNS. V lost 4 bases to trimming and J lost 6 bases, with 13 bases between them. The CDR3 has 13 amino acids. The CDR3 spells CASSGPGRLEQYF. CDR3 coding DNA: TGTGCCAGCAGTGGACCGGGCCGCCTCGAGCAGTACTTC.

V gene TRBV10-1 combines with J gene TRBJ1-1; unclear D gene. V lost 5 bases to trimming and J lost 2 bases, with 12 bases between them. The CDR3 runs to 14 residues. Germline V gives CDR1 WNHNN, CDR2 SYGVQD (reference sequence). The CDR3 reads CASSKVGENTEAFF. CDR3 bases: TGCGCCAGCAGTAAAGTCGGAGAAAACACTGAAGCTTTCTTT.

The gene calls are TRBV19 and TRBJ1-2; D is perhaps TRBD1 (5 bases). The CDR3 consists of 14 residues. V was clipped by 4 bases and J by 4 bases, with 13 bases between them. Germline V gene lookup returns CDR1 LNHDA and CDR2 SQIVND (reference sequence). In DNA, the CDR3 is TGTGCCAGTAGTACCCCCGGCGGGGGCTATGGCTACACCTTC. Its translation is CASSTPGGGYGYTF.

This clone was seen once. The rearrangement joins TRBV11-2 to TRBJ1-1; D remains unclear. The CDR3 covers 13 residues. V lost 2 bases, J lost 4 bases, and 8 bases lay in between. Germline CDR1 reads SGHAT; CDR2 reads FQNNGV. CDR3 sequence (DNA): TGTGCCAGCAGCTTATTCAGTGGCACTGAAGCTTTCTTT. It codes for CASSLFSGTEAFF. Looking up the rest from reference TRBV11-2 and TRBJ1-1 gives the full variable domain: EAGVAQSPRYKIIEKRQSVAFWCNPISGHATLYWYQQILGQGPKLLIQFQNNGVVDDSQLPKDRFSAERLKGVDSTLKIQPAKLEDSAVYLCASSLFSGTEAFFGQGTRLTVV.